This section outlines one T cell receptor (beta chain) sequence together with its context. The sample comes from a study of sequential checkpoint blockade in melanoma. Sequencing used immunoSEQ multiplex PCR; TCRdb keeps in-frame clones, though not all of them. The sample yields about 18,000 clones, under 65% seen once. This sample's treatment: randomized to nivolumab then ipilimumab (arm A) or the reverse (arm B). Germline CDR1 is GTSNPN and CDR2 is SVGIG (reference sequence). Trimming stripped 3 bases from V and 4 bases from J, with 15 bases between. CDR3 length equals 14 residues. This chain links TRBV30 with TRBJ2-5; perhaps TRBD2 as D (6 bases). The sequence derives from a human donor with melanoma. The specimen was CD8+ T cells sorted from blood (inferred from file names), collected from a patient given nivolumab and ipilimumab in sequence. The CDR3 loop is CAWRRGGRVETQYF. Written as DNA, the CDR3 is TGTGCCTGGAGGAGAGGAGGGCGAGTAGAGACCCAGTACTTC.